The T cell receptor beta chain described here comes from a study of vaccination effects on CD4 cells after COVID-19. Study background: Following the second dose by a median of 72 days, the post-vaccine samples were obtained. The study, taken as a whole, reports: Convalescent patients were scarce in the study, and it lacked early post-infection timepoints. The vaccine-induced clones of healthy vaccinees included only 1 of 255 that cross-reacted with common cold coronaviruses.

Germline CDR1 reads MNHEY; CDR2 reads SVGAGI. V was clipped by 6 bases and J by 0 bases, with 6 bases between them. The CDR3 is 13 residues long. Investigators separated out CD4+ T cells once around 9 days of culture had passed. Two doses of either BNT162b2 or mRNA-1273 were given to each participant. In the vaccine recipients, nucleocapsid antibodies were negative and there was no prior SARS-CoV-2 infection. Data came from immunoSEQ multiplex PCR; TCRdb stores just in-frame clones and leaves some out. This table holds about 45,000 clones, about three quarters found once. Comments on this clone: Its antigen remains unknown.

The specimen comprised CD4+ T cells from PBMCs cultured without peptide, sampled after COVID-19 vaccination. The sequence was collected from a human donor who received a COVID-19 vaccine. This sequence joins TRBV6-5 and TRBJ1-3; D remains unclear. DNA of the CDR3: TGTGCCAGCAGACTTACCTCTGGAAACACCATATATTTT. It is translated as CASRLTSGNTIYF.